What follows is one T cell receptor (beta chain) and its context. The data were taken from a study of cytomegalovirus exposure and HLA in healthy donors. The PCR employed 60 Vbeta primers together with 13 Jbeta primers. Profiling relied on immunoSEQ multiplex PCR, and the TCRdb table lists in-frame clones only, not all of them. This table lists 80,000 to 100,000 clones. With 4 bases clipped from V and 6 bases from J, the junction kept 4 bases outside the gene matches. CDR1 is SEHNR and CDR2 is FQNEAQ in the germline V gene (reference sequence). This CDR3 has 13 amino acids. The V and J genes are TRBV7-9 and TRBJ1-1; the match to TRBD1 covers 8 bases. Sequenced sample: PBMCs. The sequence was obtained from a man aged 50 to 60 in good health and CMV-seronegative. The DNA of the CDR3 is TGTGCCAGCAGCTGGCCGGGACAGGCTGAAGCTTTCTTT. It is translated as CASSWPGQAEAFF.